This TCR beta chain is from a study of blood T cells in healthy people across ages. Findings of the study overall: Greater diversity and more naive CD4+ cells were seen in long-lived donors than in aged donors.

V shed 8 bases and J shed 2 bases, with 14 bases lying between them. There are 13 residues in the CDR3. Germline lookup yields CDR1 SQVTM and CDR2 ANQGSEA. Points on this clonotype: The antigen is not known.

The use of a sample-barcoded 5' primer and a J-beta primer mix characterized a second PCR of roughly 7 to 11 cycles. A template-switch adaptor with 12 random nucleotides tagged each cDNA molecule. TCRdb fed the 5' RACE reads into MiXCR, producing one record per CDR3 protein. Of hundreds of thousands of distinct CDR3 sequences listed, 32% are singletons. Each individual donor underwent a draw of 8 to 10 milliliters of peripheral blood. The sample comprised blood. The origin of this receptor is an elderly woman in good health. The chain combines TRBV29-1 with TRBJ2-3, with D unresolved. The CDR3 region is CSPQDRSTDTQYF. The CDR3 DNA reads TGCAGCCCGCAGGACCGCTCCACAGATACGCAGTATTTT.